This T cell receptor beta chain was recovered during a study of graft-versus-host responses after intestinal transplantation. Across the whole study: Isolated intestinal, liver-intestinal, or multivisceral transplants had been given to the recipients. All recipients got anti-thymocyte globulin induction, then tacrolimus and steroids for 2 to 3 years.

Here immunoSEQ multiplex PCR was the method, and the copy in TCRdb shows in-frame clones only, minus some. The sample has some 93,000 clones; 75% to 95% are singletons. About this clone itself: No antigen is known for it.

CDR1 and CDR2 (germline): LNHNV, YYDKDF (reference sequence). V was cut by 5 bases and J by 3 bases, with 13 bases left in between. This CDR3 spans 14 amino acids. Study results and caveats: The marrow of recipients harbored GvH clones, and ileum or blood showed some of them first. Within the allografts of patients who had graft-donor T cell macrochimerism, graft-versus-host to host-versus-graft clonal ratios were high.

The chain is built from TRBV15 and TRBJ1-1; D unclear. Material: unstimulated CD8+ T cells sorted from spleen or lymph node cells, obtained before intestinal transplant. This TCR was sampled from a human donor who received an intestinal transplant. The CDR3 DNA follows: TGTGCCACCAGCGTAAGTATAGTACACACTGAAGCTTTCTTT. It is translated as CATSVSIVHTEAFF.